This is a list of T cell receptor beta chains from one sample in a study of cytomegalovirus exposure and HLA in healthy donors. Using immunoSEQ multiplex PCR, the repertoire was profiled, and TCRdb retains in-frame clones only, with some absent. Its listing shows under 200,000 clones. Material: PBMCs. The receptors shown here come from a woman aged 18-29 years in good health and CMV-seropositive. CDR3s include the opening cysteine and the closing phenylalanine or tryptophan. Fields, in order: J gene, D gene, V gene, CDR3 protein, CDR3 DNA. The D gene is left open where the match is weak.

J gene: TRBJ2-1; D gene: TRBD1; V gene: TRBV4-1; CDR3 protein: CASSQGDRAYNEQFF; CDR3 DNA: TGCGCCAGCAGCCAAGGGGACAGAGCCTACAATGAGCAGTTCTTC
J gene: TRBJ2-5; D gene: TRBD1; V gene: TRBV5-1; CDR3 protein: CASSLTGEETQYF; CDR3 DNA: TGCGCCAGCAGCTTGACAGGGGAAGAGACCCAGTACTTC
J gene: TRBJ1-1; D gene: .; V gene: TRBV15; CDR3 protein: CATSRDRAFEAFF; CDR3 DNA: TGTGCCACCAGCAGAGACAGGGCCTTCGAAGCTTTCTTT
J gene: TRBJ1-2; D gene: .; V gene: TRBV6-5; CDR3 protein: CASSPNWGQGSGYTF; CDR3 DNA: TGTGCCAGCAGTCCTAACTGGGGGCAGGGTAGCGGCTACACCTTC
J gene: TRBJ2-5; D gene: TRBD2; V gene: TRBV9; CDR3 protein: CASSVAGSGRGETQYF; CDR3 DNA: TGTGCCAGCAGCGTAGCGGGTAGCGGGAGGGGGGAGACCCAGTACTTC
J gene: TRBJ2-7; D gene: TRBD1; V gene: TRBV15; CDR3 protein: CATGQAGTGFHEQYF; CDR3 DNA: TGTGCCACAGGACAAGCCGGGACAGGGTTCCACGAGCAGTACTTC
J gene: TRBJ2-7; D gene: TRBD1; V gene: TRBV5-4; CDR3 protein: CASSETGDSYEQYF; CDR3 DNA: TGTGCCAGCAGCGAGACAGGGGACTCCTACGAGCAGTACTTC
J gene: TRBJ2-7; D gene: TRBD1; V gene: TRBV6-5; CDR3 protein: CASRGTGDSEQYF; CDR3 DNA: TGTGCCAGCAGAGGGACAGGGGACTCCGAGCAGTACTTC
J gene: TRBJ2-7; D gene: TRBD2; V gene: TRBV30; CDR3 protein: CAWTSGRGGSYEQYF; CDR3 DNA: TGTGCTTGGACTAGCGGGAGGGGGGGCTCCTACGAGCAGTACTTC
J gene: TRBJ2-7; D gene: TRBD2; V gene: TRBV12-5; CDR3 protein: CASAVSGSSYEQYF; CDR3 DNA: TGTGCTAGTGCCGTTAGCGGGAGCTCCTACGAGCAGTACTTC
J gene: TRBJ2-3; D gene: TRBD2; V gene: TRBV12-5; CDR3 protein: CASGPRLANTDTQYF; CDR3 DNA: TGTGCTAGTGGTCCGAGACTAGCTAACACAGATACGCAGTATTTT
J gene: TRBJ1-4; D gene: .; V gene: TRBV19; CDR3 protein: CASSPYGTPIGEATNEKLFF; CDR3 DNA: TGTGCCAGTAGTCCTTATGGGACACCGATAGGGGAAGCAACTAATGAAAAACTGTTTTTT
J gene: TRBJ2-1; D gene: TRBD2; V gene: TRBV10-2; CDR3 protein: CASKPGASGNNEQFF; CDR3 DNA: TGCGCCAGCAAGCCCGGGGCTAGCGGGAACAATGAGCAGTTCTTC
J gene: TRBJ2-5; D gene: .; V gene: TRBV18; CDR3 protein: CASSPPGSQETQYF; CDR3 DNA: TGTGCCAGCTCACCACCGGGCAGCCAAGAGACCCAGTACTTC
J gene: TRBJ1-2; D gene: .; V gene: TRBV29-1; CDR3 protein: CSVDPWRGYYGYTF; CDR3 DNA: TGCAGCGTTGACCCTTGGAGGGGATACTATGGCTACACCTTC
J gene: TRBJ1-1; D gene: TRBD1; V gene: TRBV4-2; CDR3 protein: CASSQTLGQVGGNTEAFF; CDR3 DNA: TGTGCCAGCAGCCAAACGTTGGGACAGGTAGGGGGTAACACTGAAGCTTTCTTT
J gene: TRBJ2-5; D gene: TRBD1; V gene: TRBV19; CDR3 protein: CASSQRQGSRETQYF; CDR3 DNA: TGTGCCAGTAGTCAAAGACAGGGGAGTCGAGAGACCCAGTACTTC
J gene: TRBJ1-2; D gene: .; V gene: TRBV5-1; CDR3 protein: CASSLEQGHGYTF; CDR3 DNA: TGCGCCAGCAGCTTGGAACAGGGTCATGGCTACACCTTC
J gene: TRBJ2-3; D gene: TRBD2; V gene: TRBV9; CDR3 protein: CASSVTGTRSDTQYF; CDR3 DNA: TGTGCCAGCAGCGTCACCGGGACTAGGTCAGATACGCAGTATTTT
J gene: TRBJ1-1; D gene: .; V gene: TRBV19; CDR3 protein: CASSLAAGAAFF; CDR3 DNA: TGTGCCAGTAGCCTAGCGGCAGGGGCTGCTTTCTTT
J gene: TRBJ2-5; D gene: TRBD1; V gene: TRBV10-3; CDR3 protein: CAISRTGGVQETQYF; CDR3 DNA: TGTGCCATCAGCAGGACAGGGGGGGTCCAAGAGACCCAGTACTTC
J gene: TRBJ1-2; D gene: .; V gene: TRBV6-1; CDR3 protein: CASSEAGEVYGYTF; CDR3 DNA: TGTGCCAGCAGTGAAGCAGGGGAGGTATATGGCTACACCTTC
J gene: TRBJ1-2; D gene: .; V gene: TRBV5-1; CDR3 protein: CASSLGGAALDGYTF; CDR3 DNA: TGCGCCAGCAGCTTGGGGGGAGCCGCGTTGGATGGCTACACCTTC
J gene: TRBJ2-6; D gene: .; V gene: TRBV6-1; CDR3 protein: CASSSGGANVLTF; CDR3 DNA: TGTGCCAGCAGTTCCGGGGGTGCCAACGTCCTGACTTTC
J gene: TRBJ1-4; D gene: .; V gene: TRBV30; CDR3 protein: CAWSVRMENEKLFF; CDR3 DNA: TGTGCCTGGAGTGTCAGGATGGAAAATGAAAAACTGTTTTTT
J gene: TRBJ2-7; D gene: TRBD1; V gene: TRBV5-1; CDR3 protein: CASSLYWTGPYEQYF; CDR3 DNA: TGCGCCAGCAGCTTGTATTGGACAGGGCCCTACGAGCAGTACTTC
J gene: TRBJ1-1; D gene: .; V gene: TRBV6-1; CDR3 protein: CASITITLWRVEAFF; CDR3 DNA: TGTGCCAGCATCACCATCACTCTCTGGCGGGTTGAAGCTTTCTTT
J gene: TRBJ2-7; D gene: .; V gene: TRBV9; CDR3 protein: CASSASGQSYEQYF; CDR3 DNA: TGTGCCAGCAGCGCTTCCGGACAGAGCTACGAGCAGTACTTC